This TCR beta chain comes out of a study of CD8+ T cells in alopecia areata. Whole-study context: It was oral tofacitinib, at 5 to 10 mg twice daily, that treated patients received. Severity in treated patients was scored by percentage of scalp area affected.

The length of the CDR3 is 16 residues. The trim removed 4 bases at V and 2 bases at J, leaving 9 bases unmatched. CDR1 is SGHDT, CDR2 YYEEEE, per germline. Findings and caveats of the study: Sequencing of scalp samples also captures resident alphabeta T cells of normal skin.

Comment on this clone: No antigen is known for it.

After isolation, RNA underwent reverse transcription to generate cDNA as the sequencing template. The protocol was immunoSEQ multiplex PCR, while the TCRdb copy is restricted to in-frame clones and leaves out a portion. The repertoire holds around 150,000 clones, with less than 70% as singletons. Treatment: oral pan-JAK inhibitor, 5-10 mg twice daily. Peripheral blood and lesional scalp punch biopsies came from alopecia areata patients. The chain joins TRBV5-6 to TRBJ2-4; the match to TRBD1 covers 7 bases. The sequence was obtained from a human donor with alopecia areata. This sample comprised CD4+ T cells sorted from blood, obtained at week 24, from a patient treated with tofacitinib. The CDR3 loop is CASSPLSGGTKNIQYF. The CDR3 bases are TGTGCCAGCAGCCCTCTATCAGGGGGTACCAAAAACATTCAGTACTTC.